This T cell receptor (beta chain) is from a study of T-cell reconstitution after alpha-beta-depleted transplantation in children. This sample's TCRbeta library carried unique molecular identifier barcodes. TCRdb recomputed calls from the PCR reads with MiXCR, one row per CDR3 protein. Of 500,000 to 600,000 distinct CDR3 sequences in the sample, about 33% were seen once. This clonotype was seen a handful of times. V lost 0 bases, J lost 5 bases, and 10 bases lay in between. The CDR3 covers 13 residues. The germline gives CDR1 DFQATT, CDR2 SNEGSKA (reference sequence). V is TRBV20-1 and J is TRBJ2-5; D is possibly TRBD2 (7 bases). The TCR sequence derives from a human donor who donated a stem cell graft to a child with aplastic anemia. The material was PBMCs from the stem cell graft donor, obtained from the stem cell graft. The CDR3 loop reads CSAREGGRETQYF. CDR3 DNA: TGCAGTGCTAGAGAGGGGGGGCGGGAGACCCAGTACTTC.